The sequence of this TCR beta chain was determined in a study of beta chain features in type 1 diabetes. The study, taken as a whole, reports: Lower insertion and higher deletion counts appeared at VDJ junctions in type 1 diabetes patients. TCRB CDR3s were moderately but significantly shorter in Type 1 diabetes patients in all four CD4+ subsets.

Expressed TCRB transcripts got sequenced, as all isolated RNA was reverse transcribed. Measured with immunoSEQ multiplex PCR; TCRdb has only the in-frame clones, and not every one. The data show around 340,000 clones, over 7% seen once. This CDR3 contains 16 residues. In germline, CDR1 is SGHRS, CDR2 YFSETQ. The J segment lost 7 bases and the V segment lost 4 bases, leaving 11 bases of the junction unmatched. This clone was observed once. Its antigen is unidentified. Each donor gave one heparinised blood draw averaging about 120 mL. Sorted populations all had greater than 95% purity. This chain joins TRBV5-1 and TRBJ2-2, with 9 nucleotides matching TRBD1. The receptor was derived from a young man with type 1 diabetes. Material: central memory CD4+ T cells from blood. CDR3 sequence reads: CASSPATGGSGGELFF. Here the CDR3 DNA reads TGCGCCAGCAGCCCCGCAACAGGGGGCAGTGGCGGGGAGCTGTTTTTT.